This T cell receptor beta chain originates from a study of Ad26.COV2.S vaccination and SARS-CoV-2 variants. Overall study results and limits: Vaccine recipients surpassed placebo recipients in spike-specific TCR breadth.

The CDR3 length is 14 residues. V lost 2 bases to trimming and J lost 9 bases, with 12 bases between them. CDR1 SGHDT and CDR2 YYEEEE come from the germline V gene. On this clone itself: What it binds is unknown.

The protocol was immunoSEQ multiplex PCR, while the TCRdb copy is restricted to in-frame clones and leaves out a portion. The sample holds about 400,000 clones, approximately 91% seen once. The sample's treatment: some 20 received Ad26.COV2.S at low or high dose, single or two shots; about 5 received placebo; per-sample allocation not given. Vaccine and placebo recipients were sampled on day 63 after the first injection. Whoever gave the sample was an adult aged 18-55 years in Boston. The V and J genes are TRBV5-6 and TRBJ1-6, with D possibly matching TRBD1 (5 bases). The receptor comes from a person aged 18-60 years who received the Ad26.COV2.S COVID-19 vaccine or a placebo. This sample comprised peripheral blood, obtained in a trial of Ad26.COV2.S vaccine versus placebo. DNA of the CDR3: TGTGCCAGCAGCTTCGGGGGAAAGGGTTCACCCCTCCACTTT. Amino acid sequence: CASSFGGKGSPLHF.